The rows below give T cell receptor beta chains drawn from one sample of a study of OX40 agonist ivuxolimab in advanced cancers. The data were produced by immunoSEQ multiplex PCR, yet TCRdb's version contains in-frame clones alone and is incomplete. The sample has 70,000 to 95,000 clones, roughly 91% seen once. The material was CD4+ or CD8+ T cells sorted from blood, obtained in a trial of the OX40 agonist ivuxolimab. The receptors derive from an adult with an advanced solid tumor such as melanoma, head and neck, liver or kidney cancer. Each CDR3 is given without its conserved first and last residue. A D gene is named only where the DNA matches it firmly.

d_call	j_call	v_call	cdr3_aa
NA	TRBJ2-5	TRBV12-5	ASAQEGLETQY
NA	TRBJ1-1	TRBV27	ASSRQWDTEAF
NA	TRBJ1-3	TRBV5-8	ASSLLTGRNTIY
NA	TRBJ2-7	TRBV6-6	ASSYGWRSVGYEQY
NA	TRBJ2-7	TRBV7-9	ASSLKGQAYEQY
NA	TRBJ1-6	TRBV6-5	ASSFSTGINSPLH
NA	TRBJ2-1	TRBV7-9	ATSGVWGYNEQF
NA	TRBJ2-5	TRBV19	ASSIQTTQETQY
NA	TRBJ1-2	TRBV6-1	ASSPRDGGGYT
NA	TRBJ1-5	TRBV18	ASSERMLYQPQH
NA	TRBJ1-5	TRBV19	ASSMGGWGGNQPQH
NA	TRBJ1-1	TRBV7-9	ASSLRRGPEEEAF
NA	TRBJ2-5	TRBV5-1	ASSLAEETQY
NA	TRBJ2-2	TRBV4-1	ASRPMGVPGELF
NA	TRBJ1-1	TRBV4-1	ASSQDGGSSNAEAF
NA	TRBJ2-6	TRBV11-2	ASSLRGANVLT
NA	TRBJ1-4	TRBV7-8	ASSGPQGATNEKLF
NA	TRBJ1-2	TRBV6-6	ASSYKGSRYGYT
NA	TRBJ1-1	TRBV12-5	ASGLGTIINTEAF
NA	TRBJ2-3	TRBV7-9	ASSPSTPLPTDTQY
NA	TRBJ1-2	TRBV28	ASSSEGDIPNYGYT
TRBD2	TRBJ2-3	TRBV28	ASSSLAGGNLYTQY
NA	TRBJ1-6	TRBV4-2	ASSQDWTATHSPLH
TRBD1	TRBJ2-7	TRBV6-6	ASSYPGGQGYEQY
NA	TRBJ1-4	TRBV5-1	ASSLDGVRANEKLF
TRBD1	TRBJ1-4	TRBV5-6	ASSLGRTGSNEKLF
NA	TRBJ2-6	TRBV5-1	ASSPGAASGANVLT
TRBD1	TRBJ1-2	TRBV11-1	ASSASWTGFGYT
NA	TRBJ1-1	TRBV6-6	ATDGGSLSEAF
NA	TRBJ2-5	TRBV11-2	ASSSSETRAETQY
NA	TRBJ1-1	TRBV4-2	ASSQSLDRLGGAF
TRBD2	TRBJ2-7	TRBV5-1	ASSLASGDTLGEQY
TRBD1	TRBJ1-2	TRBV27	ASSQQGDYGYT
NA	TRBJ2-3	TRBV11-1	ASSTRGANTQY
NA	TRBJ1-3	TRBV15	ATSRDHDVIGNTIY
NA	TRBJ2-3	TRBV7-2	ASSPQGYSTDTQY
NA	TRBJ2-3	TRBV28	ASSFSGGHTDTQY
TRBD1	TRBJ2-7	TRBV5-1	ASSLSGTGSYEQY
TRBD2	TRBJ2-2	TRBV27	ASRLAGPNTGELF
NA	TRBJ1-5	TRBV5-4	ASSFGGNQPQH
NA	TRBJ2-7	TRBV6-5	ASSYSPGDPYEQY
NA	TRBJ2-2	TRBV2	ASRQGLSGELF
NA	TRBJ1-6	TRBV14	ASSQGRGSSPLH
NA	TRBJ1-2	TRBV19	ASSIMTEAIYGYT
TRBD2	TRBJ2-1	TRBV19	ASSIGLAGTNEQF
NA	TRBJ1-2	TRBV4-1	ASSQDRTEYVPYGYT
NA	TRBJ2-1	TRBV7-9	TLVAGYNEQF